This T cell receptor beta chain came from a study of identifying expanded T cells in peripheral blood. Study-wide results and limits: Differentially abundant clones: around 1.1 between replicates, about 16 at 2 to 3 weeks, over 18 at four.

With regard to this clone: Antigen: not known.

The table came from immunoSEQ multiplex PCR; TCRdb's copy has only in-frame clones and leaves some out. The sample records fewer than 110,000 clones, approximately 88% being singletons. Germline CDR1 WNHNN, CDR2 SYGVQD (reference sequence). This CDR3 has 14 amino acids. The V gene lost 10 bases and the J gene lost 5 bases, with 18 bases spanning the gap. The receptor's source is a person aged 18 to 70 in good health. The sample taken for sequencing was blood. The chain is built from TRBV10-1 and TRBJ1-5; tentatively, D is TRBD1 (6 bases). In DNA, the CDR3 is TGCGCCATCGAGGGGGGGGGTCGGGATCAGCCCCAGCATTTT. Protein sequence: CAIEGGGRDQPQHF.